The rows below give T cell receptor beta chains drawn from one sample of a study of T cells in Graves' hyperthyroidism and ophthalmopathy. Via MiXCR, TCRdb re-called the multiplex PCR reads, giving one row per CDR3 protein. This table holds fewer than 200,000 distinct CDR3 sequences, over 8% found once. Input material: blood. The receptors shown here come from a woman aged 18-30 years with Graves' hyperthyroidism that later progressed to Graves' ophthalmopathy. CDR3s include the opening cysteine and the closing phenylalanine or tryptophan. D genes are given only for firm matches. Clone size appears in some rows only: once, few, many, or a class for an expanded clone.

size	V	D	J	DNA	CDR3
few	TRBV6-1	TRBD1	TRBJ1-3	TGTGCCAGCAGGTCCAACCCGACAGGGAAAGTCTCTGGAAACACCATATATTTT	CASRSNPTGKVSGNTIYF
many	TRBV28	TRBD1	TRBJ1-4	TGTGCCAGCAGTTTAGGGACAGGGAGAAAACTGTTTTTT	CASSLGTGRKLFF
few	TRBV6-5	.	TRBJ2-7	TGTGCCAGCAATTACAGGGTCTCCCACGAGCAGTACTTC	CASNYRVSHEQYF
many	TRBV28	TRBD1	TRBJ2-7	TGTGCCAGCAGTTTGGGACAGGGTAGGGCCTACGAGCAGTACTTC	CASSLGQGRAYEQYF
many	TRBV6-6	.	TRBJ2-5	TGTGCCAGCAGTTATTCGGTGGGGTTACAAGAGACCCAGTACTTC	CASSYSVGLQETQYF
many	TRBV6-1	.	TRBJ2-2	TGTGCCAGCAGTGAATTCGGGCTCCCAGGGGGGGAGCTGTTTTTT	CASSEFGLPGGELFF
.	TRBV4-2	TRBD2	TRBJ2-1	TGTGCCAGCAGCCAGCCTCCGGGACTAGCGGGAGAGCTACCTTACAATGAGCAGTTCTTC	CASSQPPGLAGELPYNEQFF
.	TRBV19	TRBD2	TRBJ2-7	TGTGCCACAACTGGGGGGGGGAATCGCGGCGAGCAGTACTTC	CATTGGGNRGEQYF
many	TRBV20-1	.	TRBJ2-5	TGCAGTGCGGGGGACTTCCAAGAGACCCAGTACTTC	CSAGDFQETQYF
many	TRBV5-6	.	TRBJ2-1	TGTGCCAGCAGCCCGAGGCGTCTTAGCTCCTACAATGAGCAGTTCTTC	CASSPRRLSSYNEQFF
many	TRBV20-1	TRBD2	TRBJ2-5	TGCAGTGCTAGAGGTGTCCTCGAGCGGGAGTTACAAGAGACCCAGTACTTC	CSARGVLERELQETQYF
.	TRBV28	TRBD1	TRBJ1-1	TGTGCCGGCAGTTTATTGGGGACAGGGGAGATCACTGCTTTCTTT	CAGSLLGTGEITAFF
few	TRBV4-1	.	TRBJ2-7	TGCGCCAGCAGCCAAAACAGGGTTCTGGGCGAGCAGTACTTC	CASSQNRVLGEQYF
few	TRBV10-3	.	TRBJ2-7	TGTGCCATCAGTGATAGCGCCCTCCTTTCCTACGAGCAGTACTTC	CAISDSALLSYEQYF
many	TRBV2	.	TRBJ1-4	TGTGCCAGCAGTGGGCGGCTCAATGAAAAACTGTTTTTT	CASSGRLNEKLFF
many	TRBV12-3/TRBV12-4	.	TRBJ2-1	TGTGCCAGCAGAACCGTTGAGAGGAATGAGCAGTTCTTC	CASRTVERNEQFF
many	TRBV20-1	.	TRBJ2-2	TGCAGTGCTAGAGGACGGTCGAACACCGGGGAGCTGTTTTTT	CSARGRSNTGELFF
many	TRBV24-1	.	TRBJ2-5	TGTGCCACCAGTGCCCTCGGGGGAGGAGAGACCCAGTACTTC	CATSALGGGETQYF
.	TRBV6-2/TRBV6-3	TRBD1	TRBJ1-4	TGTGCCAGCAGTTACTCGATTACGTGGGACAGGACCCACAGAGCACAAGAAGGAAAACTGTTTTTT	CASSYSITWDRTHRAQEGKLFF
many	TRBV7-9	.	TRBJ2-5	TGTGCCAGCAGCGGCCGGGACCCCCCCATGGGGACCCAGTACTTC	CASSGRDPPMGTQYF
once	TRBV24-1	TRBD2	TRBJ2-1	TGTGCCACCAGTGATACCAGACTAGCTTTCCACAATGGGCAGTTCTTC	CATSDTRLAFHNGQFF
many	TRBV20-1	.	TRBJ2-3	TGCAGTGCTAGAGTCCGTCTGGATACGCAGTATTTT	CSARVRLDTQYF